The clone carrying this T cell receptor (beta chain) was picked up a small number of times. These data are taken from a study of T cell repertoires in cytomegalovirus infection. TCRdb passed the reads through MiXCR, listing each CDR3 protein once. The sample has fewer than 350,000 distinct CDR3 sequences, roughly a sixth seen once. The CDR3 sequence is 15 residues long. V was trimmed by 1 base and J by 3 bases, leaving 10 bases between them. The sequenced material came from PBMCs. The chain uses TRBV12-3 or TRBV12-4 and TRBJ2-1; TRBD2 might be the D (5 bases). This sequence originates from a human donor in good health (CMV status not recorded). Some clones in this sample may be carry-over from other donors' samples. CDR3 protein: CASSLEGSLYNEQFF. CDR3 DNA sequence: TGTGCCAGCAGTTTAGAAGGGAGCCTCTACAATGAGCAGTTCTTC.